Listed below are T cell receptor beta chains from one sample, sequenced in a study of blood T cell repertoires in COVID-19. Sequenced by immunoSEQ multiplex PCR; TCRdb stores in-frame clones only, minus some. The table includes approximately 70,000 clones, more than 75% detected once. The specimen sequenced was peripheral blood. The source is a human donor in a cohort sampled during active COVID-19. Both conserved end residues are part of each CDR3.

v_call | cdr3_aa
TRBV2 | CASLEGTTDEQYF
TRBV5-1 | CASTFGGRGAYEQYF
TRBV6-6 | CASTIGGLDGYTF
TRBV19 | CASSIGGLSTDTQYF
TRBV12-5 | CASGLAGQGANQPQHF
TRBV5-5 | CASSSLGSLNSPLHF
TRBV6-2/TRBV6-3 | CASSYSRVDGYTF
TRBV5-1 | CASSSPSGAQETQYF
TRBV6-5 | CAMAAGSANTGELFF
TRBV12-5 | CASGLLTGSTVNQPQHF
TRBV6-5 | CASSQGQPQHF
TRBV4-2 | CASSHPSGGAGETQYF
TRBV2 | CASSELEAGGTEAFF
TRBV3-1/TRBV3-2 | CASSPVSFAYEQYF
TRBV10-3 | CAISERNNYGYTF
TRBV7-7 | CASSLGQGLSYEQYF
TRBV7-9 | CASSPRGGTYEQYF
TRBV27 | CASSSMPGQFNEQFF
TRBV19 | CASNSRATEAFF
TRBV21-1 | CASSNPTSLVNEQYF
TRBV9 | CASSSPAGEQFF
TRBV7-9 | CASSLATRTEAFF
TRBV6-5 | CASSDRGSLGNTIYF
TRBV3-1/TRBV3-2 | CASSQAFEAFF
TRBV3-1/TRBV3-2 | CASSQSEGRSEKLFF
TRBV6-2/TRBV6-3 | CASSFDRDTYEQYF
TRBV6-1 | CASSEQDSRNTIYF
TRBV27 | CASSSLGGFNEQYF
TRBV6-5 | CASSYKHPPNEQFF
TRBV6-2/TRBV6-3 | CASSTQGSNTEAFF
TRBV18 | CASSPSTGGGEKLFF
TRBV19 | CASSRRGQTNTEAFF
TRBV5-4 | CASTSGGRNTEAFF
TRBV5-4 | CASSLAGNTEAFF
TRBV4-3 | CASSQDYGPTNYGYTF